What follows are 10 T cell receptor beta chains derived from one specimen sequenced in a study of blood T cell repertoires in COVID-19. Assay used: immunoSEQ multiplex PCR; TCRdb lists only in-frame clones, some missing. Of 200,000 to 250,000 clones listed, roughly nine tenths are singletons. The sequenced material came from PBMCs or T cells enriched from blood (not recorded which). All receptors come from a man aged 30 to 45 who had recovered from COVID-19.

In DNA, the CDR3 is TGTGCCAGCAGCCCCTCGGTGGGGGCCGAGCAGTACTTC. It encodes CASSPSVGAEQYF. The chain links TRBV7-3 to TRBJ2-7, with TRBD1 as a possible D gene (6 bases). Germline loops: CDR1 SGHTA, CDR2 FQGTGA. The CDR3 length is 13 residues. Trimming shortened V by 5 bases and J by 6 bases, and 14 bases separated the two germline ends.

This chain joins TRBV10-3 and TRBJ1-2; 7 bases are a match to TRBD1. The germline CDR1 and CDR2 sequences are ENHRY and SYGVKD. This CDR3 has 13 residues. With V trimmed by 10 bases and J by 5 bases, 10 bases remained unmatched. Here the CDR3 reads CATPDRVGYGYTF. CDR3 nucleotide sequence: TGTGCCACGCCAGACAGGGTAGGGTATGGCTACACCTTC.

Turning to this clone: One end of the junction varies from germline; a read error may be responsible. The rearrangement joins TRBV2 to TRBJ2-1, with D maybe TRBD1 (5 bases). Germline CDR1 is SNHLY and CDR2 is FYNNEI. This CDR3 spans 13 amino acids. CDR3 coding DNA: TGTGCCAGCAGTGGATCCCGGCAGGGTCGCCCTCTCTTC. It is translated as CASSGSRQGRPLF.

The rearrangement uses TRBV4-1 and TRBJ2-7; tentatively, D is TRBD2 (6 bases). From germline, CDR1 is MGHRA and CDR2 YSYEKL. This CDR3 spans 14 amino acids. Trimming shortened V by 1 base and J by 3 bases, and 10 bases separated the two germline ends. The CDR3 loop reads CASSQGWGDYEQYF. In DNA form, the CDR3 reads TGCGCCAGCAGCCAAGGCTGGGGGGACTACGAGCAGTACTTC.

The CDR3 here is CASSLGPGGNQPQHF. CDR3 sequence (DNA): TGTGCCAGCAGTCTGGGTCCGGGAGGGAATCAGCCCCAGCATTTT. This chain links TRBV7-2 with TRBJ1-5; the D is unclear. The CDR3 length is 15 residues. Deletions cut 6 bases from V and 4 bases from J, with 16 bases between. Germline CDR1 SGHTA, CDR2 FQGNSA.

The chain combines TRBV29-1 with TRBJ2-3; perhaps TRBD2 as D (6 bases). Germline V CDR1 and CDR2: SQVTM, ANQGSEA. V was clipped by 0 bases and J by 10 bases, with 14 bases between them. There are 13 residues in the CDR3. The CDR3 bases are TGCAGCGTTGAAGAGTTGGAGGGAGTCCCGCAGTATTTT. Protein sequence: CSVEELEGVPQYF.

The V gene is TRBV28, the J gene TRBJ1-1; D not resolved. Between the trimmed V and J ends, which lost 8 bases and 3 bases, there was a span of 16 bases. CDR3 length: 14 amino acids. In germline, CDR1 is MDHEN, CDR2 SYDVKM. The DNA for the CDR3 is TGTGCCAGCCGTGCAGCCTCCGCGGACACTGAAGCTTTCTTT. Protein: CASRAASADTEAFF.

The CDR3 sequence: CASSQGQGATNSPLHF. CDR3 DNA: TGTGCCAGCAGCCAGGGACAGGGGGCAACTAATTCACCCCTCCACTTT. The rearrangement uses TRBV3-1 (or the pseudogene TRBV3-2) and TRBJ1-6; 12 nucleotides align to TRBD1. CDR3 length: 16 residues. From germline, CDR1 is LGHDT and CDR2 YNNKEL (reference sequence). The V segment lost 3 bases and the J segment 6 bases; nucleotides outside the gene matches: 3.

This rearrangement joins TRBV5-1 to TRBJ2-4, with 10 bases aligning to TRBD1. V lost 5 bases, J lost 9 bases, and 11 bases stayed unmatched. Germline CDR1 reads SGHRS; CDR2 reads YFSETQ. The CDR3 contains 15 residues. The CDR3 nucleotides read TGCGCCAGCAGAGCGCCTGGGACAGGGGAGAGCATTCAGTACTTC. Protein sequence: CASRAPGTGESIQYF.

This clone was detected once. The chain employs TRBV27 and TRBJ2-2; TRBD2 aligns across 12 bases. This CDR3 region has 20 residues. Germline V gene lookup returns CDR1 MNHEY and CDR2 SMNVEV (reference sequence). V shed 4 bases, J shed 7 bases, and the junction held 19 bases outside the gene matches. CDR3 DNA: TGTGCCAGCAGTTCCCCCCCGGCTAGCGGGAGGGCCCGGTCCATCGGGGAGCTGTTTTTT. Translating it yields CASSSPPASGRARSIGELFF.